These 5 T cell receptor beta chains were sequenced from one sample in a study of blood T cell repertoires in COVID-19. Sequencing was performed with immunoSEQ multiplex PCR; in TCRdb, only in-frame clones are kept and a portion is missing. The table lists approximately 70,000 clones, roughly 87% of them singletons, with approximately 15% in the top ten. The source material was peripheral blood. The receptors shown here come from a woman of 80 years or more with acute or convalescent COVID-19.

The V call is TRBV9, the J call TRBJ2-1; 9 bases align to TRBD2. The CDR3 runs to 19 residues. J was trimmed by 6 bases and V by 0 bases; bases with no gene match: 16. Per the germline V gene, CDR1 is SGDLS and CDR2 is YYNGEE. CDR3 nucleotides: TGTGCCAGCAGCGTAGTCCAGAGGGGACTAGCTCCCCCGGGCAATGAGCAGTTCTTC. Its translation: CASSVVQRGLAPPGNEQFF.

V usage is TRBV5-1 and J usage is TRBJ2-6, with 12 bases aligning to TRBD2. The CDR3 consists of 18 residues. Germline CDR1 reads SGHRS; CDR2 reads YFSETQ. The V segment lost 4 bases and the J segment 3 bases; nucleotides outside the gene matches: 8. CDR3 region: CASSGGTSGLFGANVLTF. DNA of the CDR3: TGCGCCAGCAGCGGCGGGACTAGCGGGTTGTTTGGGGCCAACGTCCTGACTTTC.

CDR3 region: CASSESGSSYEQYF. CDR3 in DNA: TGTGCCAGCAGTGAATCAGGGTCCTCCTACGAGCAGTACTTC. This chain joins TRBV25-1 and TRBJ2-7; D possibly corresponds to TRBD1 (5 bases). The germline CDR1 and CDR2 sequences are MGHDK and SYGVNS. V lost 1 base, J lost 0 bases, and 7 bases lay in between. There are 14 residues in the CDR3.

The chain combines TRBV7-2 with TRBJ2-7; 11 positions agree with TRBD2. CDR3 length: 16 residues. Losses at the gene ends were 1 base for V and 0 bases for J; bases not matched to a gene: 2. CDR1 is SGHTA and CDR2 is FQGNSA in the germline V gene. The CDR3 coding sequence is TGTGCCAGCAGCTTAGAAGGGACTAGCGGCTCCTACGAGCAGTACTTC. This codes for CASSLEGTSGSYEQYF.

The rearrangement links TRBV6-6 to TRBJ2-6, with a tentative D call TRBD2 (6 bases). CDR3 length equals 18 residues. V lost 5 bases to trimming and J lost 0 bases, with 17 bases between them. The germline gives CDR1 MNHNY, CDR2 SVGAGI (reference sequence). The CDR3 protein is CASSLRGPDNSGANVLTF. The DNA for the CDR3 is TGTGCCAGCAGTCTGCGGGGCCCGGACAACTCTGGGGCCAACGTCCTGACTTTC.